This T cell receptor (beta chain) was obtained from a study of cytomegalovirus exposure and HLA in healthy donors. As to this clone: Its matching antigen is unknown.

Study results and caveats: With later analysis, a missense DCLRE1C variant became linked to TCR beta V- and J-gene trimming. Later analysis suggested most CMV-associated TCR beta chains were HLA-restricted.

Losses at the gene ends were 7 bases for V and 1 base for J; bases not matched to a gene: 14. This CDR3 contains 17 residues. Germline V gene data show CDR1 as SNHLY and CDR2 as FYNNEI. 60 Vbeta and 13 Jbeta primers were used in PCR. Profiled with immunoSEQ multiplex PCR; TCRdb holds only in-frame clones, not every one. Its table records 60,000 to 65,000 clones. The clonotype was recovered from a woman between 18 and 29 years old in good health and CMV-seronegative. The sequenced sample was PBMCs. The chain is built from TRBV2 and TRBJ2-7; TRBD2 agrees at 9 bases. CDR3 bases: TGTGCCAGCACCCATGAGATAGCGGGGGTTCATTCCTACGAGCAGTACTTC. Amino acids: CASTHEIAGVHSYEQYF.